What follows are 32 T cell receptor beta chains derived from one specimen sequenced in a study of identical twins. Using its own MiXCR run on the 5' RACE reads, TCRdb lists one record per CDR3 protein. The profile shows around 490,000 distinct CDR3 sequences, approximately 20% of them singletons. These data were also filed under a second study, of yellow fever vaccine responses in identical twins.

Sequenced input: CD4+ T cells sorted from blood. These receptors came from a woman aged 18-35 years in good health.

The rearrangement links TRBV6-5 to TRBJ2-1; 13 nucleotides agree with TRBD2. Germline values: CDR1 MNHEY, CDR2 SVGAGI. The CDR3 spans 16 residues. The V and J ends lost 2 bases and 8 bases, in that order; junction bases with no gene match: 6. CDR3: CASSYPLGLAGDEQFF. The DNA of the CDR3 is TGTGCCAGCAGTTACCCCCTAGGACTAGCGGGGGATGAGCAGTTCTTC.

This chain joins TRBV6-1 and TRBJ2-1; TRBD2 agrees at 10 bases. The CDR3 totals 16 residues. Germline CDR1 MNHNS, CDR2 SASEGT. The V gene end was trimmed by 7 bases and the J gene end by 7 bases; junction bases not matched to a gene: 13. In DNA form, the CDR3 reads TGTGCCAGCAACTTCAAGAGCGGGGGGGCTTTGAATGAGCAGTTCTTC. Its protein is CASNFKSGGALNEQFF.

The genes are TRBV9 and TRBJ2-1; 7 nucleotides agree with TRBD2. Germline V gene sequence: CDR1 SGDLS, CDR2 YYNGEE. This CDR3 region has 11 residues. The V segment lost 3 bases and the J segment 12 bases; nucleotides outside the gene matches: 3. The CDR3 here is CASSEGRVQFF. Here the CDR3 DNA reads TGTGCCAGCAGCGAAGGGAGGGTGCAGTTCTTC.

In its sample, this clonotype was seen a few times. The CDR3 here is CASSPLRTGQTQETQYF. DNA of the CDR3: TGTGCCAGCTCACCACTTCGGACAGGGCAAACCCAAGAGACCCAGTACTTC. The chain uses TRBV18 and TRBJ2-5; 8 nucleotides line up with TRBD1. The V segment lost 1 base and the J segment 1 base; nucleotides outside the gene matches: 8. The CDR3 runs to 17 residues. CDR1 is KGHSH and CDR2 is LQKENI in the germline V gene.

The rearrangement joins TRBV6-5 to TRBJ2-1, with 14 nucleotides matching TRBD2. Germline V lookup: CDR1 MNHEY, CDR2 SVGAGI. The V gene end was trimmed by 4 bases and the J gene end by 8 bases; junction bases not matched to a gene: 10. The CDR3 is 17 residues long. CDR3 nucleotides: TGTGCCAGCAGTTCCCTGACTAGCGGGAGGGCCCGCGATGAGCAGTTCTTC. Protein product: CASSSLTSGRARDEQFF.

This clonotype was picked up a small number of times. V is TRBV6-5 and J is TRBJ2-7, with D possibly being TRBD1 or TRBD2 (5 bases each). The V end lost 2 bases, the J end lost 2 bases, and 13 bases lay between the germline ends. CDR1 MNHEY and CDR2 SVGAGI come from the germline V gene. The CDR3 runs to 15 residues. CDR3 in DNA: TGTGCCAGCAGTTACGGGACGGCTGGGGCCTACGAGCAGTACTTC. Translation gives CASSYGTAGAYEQYF.

A few counts support this clonotype. The chain joins TRBV7-2 to TRBJ2-2; D uncertain. With 3 bases removed from V and 5 bases from J, the gap between germline ends came to 10 bases. CDR3 size: 14 residues. The germline CDR1 and CDR2 sequences are SGHTA and FQGNSA. Here the CDR3 reads CASSLGKRTGELFF. CDR3 in DNA: TGTGCCAGCAGCTTGGGCAAAAGAACCGGGGAGCTGTTTTTT.

The chain uses TRBV23-1 and TRBJ2-7; 9 positions match TRBD1. TRBV23-1 has ORF status, its function being uncertain. This CDR3 contains 17 residues. V shed 3 bases, J shed 3 bases, and the junction held 12 bases outside the gene matches. CDR3 coding DNA: TGCGCCAGCAGTCATCGTACAGGGGGCGGAACCCTCTACGAGCAGTACGTC. Protein sequence: CASSHRTGGGTLYEQYV.

This chain joins TRBV15 and TRBJ1-2; 7 bases are shared with TRBD1. V dropped 4 bases and J dropped 8; count of bases not matched to a gene: 13. The CDR3 sequence is 15 residues long. Germline CDR1 LNHNV, CDR2 YYDKDF (reference sequence). As DNA, the CDR3 is TGTGCCACCAGCAACGGACAGGCTCTCGTTCTCGGCTACACCTTC. Protein: CATSNGQALVLGYTF.

This clonotype has only a few counts. This rearrangement joins TRBV4-1 to TRBJ2-7, with 7 bases that match TRBD1. Losses at the gene ends were 1 base for V and 4 bases for J; bases not matched to a gene: 7. The CDR3 has 15 residues. Germline-derived CDR1 and CDR2 are MGHRA and YSYEKL. This CDR3 is CASSQVTTGIYEQYF. The DNA of the CDR3 is TGCGCCAGCAGCCAAGTCACGACAGGGATATACGAGCAGTACTTC.

The chain links TRBV19 to TRBJ1-2, with 7 bases aligning to TRBD1. After removal of 9 bases from V and 2 bases from J, the junction contained 9 bases not matched to a gene. The CDR3 is 14 amino acids. Germline CDR1 and CDR2: LNHDA and SQIVND (reference sequence). The CDR3 DNA follows: TGTGCCAGCCAGCCGGGACAGATAAACTATGGCTACACCTTC. Residues: CASQPGQINYGYTF.

The sample holds one count of this clonotype. V is TRBV11-2 and J is TRBJ2-6, with TRBD2 matching over 13 bases. CDR1 and CDR2 (germline): SGHAT, FQNNGV. J lost 1 base, V lost 4 bases, and 4 bases had no gene match. CDR3 length: 18 residues. CDR3 sequence: CASSSGLAGRSGANVLTF. The CDR3 coding sequence is TGTGCCAGCAGCTCGGGACTAGCGGGAAGGTCTGGGGCCAACGTCCTGACTTTC.

V is TRBV3-1 and J is TRBJ1-6; 9 bases are a match to TRBD1. Germline V lookup: CDR1 LGHDT, CDR2 YNNKEL (reference sequence). The CDR3 loop spans 14 amino acids. The ends lost 5 bases at V and 8 bases at J; junction bases unmatched: 4. Here the CDR3 DNA reads TGTGCCAGCAGCGCCCGGACAGGGGATTCACCCCTCCACTTT. Translating it yields CASSARTGDSPLHF.

This chain links TRBV7-9 with TRBJ1-4; a possible D gene is TRBD1 (5 bases). CDR3 length: 16 amino acids. CDR1 and CDR2 (germline): SEHNR, FQNEAQ (reference sequence). V was shortened by 5 bases and J by 3 bases, with 16 bases between the two germline ends. The CDR3 DNA reads as TGTGCCAGCAGCCCCGGGGGGTCCGGGGCTAATGAAAAACTGTTTTTT. Protein: CASSPGGSGANEKLFF.

This clonotype has just a few counts. The chain has TRBV5-1 and TRBJ2-7, with 12 nucleotides matching TRBD2. From germline, CDR1 is SGHRS and CDR2 YFSETQ. The CDR3 is made up of 20 amino acids. V gave up 0 bases and J gave up 2 bases; unmatched junction bases: 15. The DNA of the CDR3 is TGCGCCAGCAGCTTGGCCATTGCTAGCGGGAGGGCCAATAGGGCCTACGAGCAGTACTTC. Translating gives CASSLAIASGRANRAYEQYF.

V is TRBV19 and J is TRBJ1-2, with a tentative D call TRBD1 (6 bases). The CDR3 length is 12 residues. V was cut by 8 bases and J by 2 bases, with 9 bases left in between. Germline lookup yields CDR1 LNHDA and CDR2 SQIVND (reference sequence). CDR3 coding DNA: TGTGCCAGTTGGACAGCAAACTATGGCTACACCTTC. Its translation is CASWTANYGYTF.

This clonotype was detected a few times. V gene TRBV7-9 combines with J gene TRBJ2-1; D may be TRBD1 or TRBD2 (5 bases each). The V and J ends lost 5 bases and 7 bases respectively, with 12 bases between them. The CDR3 totals 13 residues. In germline, CDR1 is SEHNR, CDR2 FQNEAQ (reference sequence). The CDR3 region has the DNA TGTGCCAGCAGCCACGGGACGGATAATGAGCAGTTCTTC. Translated: CASSHGTDNEQFF.

This chain uses TRBV20-1 with TRBJ2-7; perhaps TRBD2 as D (5 bases). With 0 bases removed from V and 9 bases from J, the gap between germline ends came to 15 bases. The CDR3 sequence is 13 residues long. Germline-derived CDR1 and CDR2 are DFQATT and SNEGSKA (reference sequence). CDR3 sequence reads: CSARDLRRAWQYV. CDR3 DNA: TGCAGTGCTAGAGATTTGAGGCGGGCGTGGCAGTACGTC.

This rearrangement joins TRBV5-1 to TRBJ1-1; the match to TRBD1 covers 8 bases. V lost 4 bases, J lost 8 bases, and 7 bases stayed unmatched. The germline CDR1 and CDR2 sequences are SGHRS and YFSETQ. The CDR3 runs 13 residues. The CDR3 nucleotides read TGCGCCAGCAGCCTACCCGGGACAGGCGAAGCTTTCTTT. Protein product: CASSLPGTGEAFF.

This clonotype has just a few counts. The chain uses TRBV7-2 and TRBJ2-1; a possible D gene is TRBD2 (5 bases). From germline, CDR1 is SGHTA and CDR2 FQGNSA. The CDR3 consists of 16 residues. V was shortened by 5 bases and J by 0 bases, with 14 bases between the two germline ends. The CDR3 protein is CASSVSATISYNEQFF. The CDR3 DNA sequence: TGTGCCAGCAGCGTTAGCGCGACTATCTCCTACAATGAGCAGTTCTTC.

This clonotype has more than one count but fewer than ten. This chain joins TRBV3-1 and TRBJ2-1; 8 bases line up with TRBD1. Germline V gene data show CDR1 as LGHDT and CDR2 as YNNKEL (reference sequence). V gave up 1 base and J gave up 7 bases; unmatched junction bases: 3. This CDR3 comprises 14 residues. Here the CDR3 DNA reads TGTGCCAGCAGCCAAGTGCAGGGGGCGAATGAGCAGTTCTTC. Its translation: CASSQVQGANEQFF.

This clonotype turned up a few times. This chain uses TRBV6-5 with TRBJ2-1, with D unresolved. V was cut by 0 bases and J by 5 bases, with 8 bases left in between. The CDR3 runs 14 residues. The germline CDR1 and CDR2 sequences are MNHEY and SVGAGI. The CDR3 region is CASSYSISNNEQFF. The CDR3 coding sequence is TGTGCCAGCAGTTACTCGATATCAAACAATGAGCAGTTCTTC.

V usage is TRBV12-3 or TRBV12-4 and J usage is TRBJ2-7, with 7 bases aligning to TRBD1. The V gene end was trimmed by 4 bases and the J gene end by 0 bases; junction bases not matched to a gene: 3. This CDR3 spans 14 amino acids. This chain's CDR3 is CASSSDRSSYEQYF. The CDR3 region has the DNA TGTGCCAGCAGTTCGGACAGGAGCTCCTACGAGCAGTACTTC.

The V call is TRBV12-3 or TRBV12-4, the J call TRBJ2-1; TRBD1 is a possible D gene (6 bases). V was clipped by 6 bases and J by 9 bases, with 21 bases between them. The CDR3 consists of 15 residues. CDR3 protein: CASSPRGGGLGEQFF. As DNA, the CDR3 is TGTGCCAGCAGCCCCAGGGGTGGGGGTTTGGGTGAGCAGTTCTTC.

This clonotype was picked up a small number of times. V is TRBV11-2 and J is TRBJ2-7; either TRBD1 or TRBD2 may supply D (6 bases each). The CDR3 extends over 15 amino acids. Per germline, CDR1 SGHAT and CDR2 FQNNGV. Trimming cost V 6 bases and J 3 bases, with 18 bases left between them. The CDR3 reads CASRTRGSGYYEQYF. CDR3 bases: TGTGCCAGCAGGACCAGGGGTAGCGGCTACTACGAGCAGTACTTC.

This sequence joins TRBV20-1 and TRBJ2-1; unclear D gene. V lost 3 bases and J 5 bases, leaving 11 bases between the germline ends. The CDR3 spans 13 residues. Looked up from germline, CDR1 is DFQATT and CDR2 is SNEGSKA (reference sequence). This chain's CDR3 is CSASGYNDNEQFF. CDR3 nucleotides: TGCAGTGCTAGCGGGTATAACGACAATGAGCAGTTCTTC.

This clonotype has just a few counts. The V gene is TRBV29-1, the J gene TRBJ2-1; TRBD2 aligns across 10 bases. Germline lookup yields CDR1 SQVTM and CDR2 ANQGSEA. The J segment lost 3 bases and the V segment lost 4 bases, leaving 3 bases of the junction unmatched. This CDR3 spans 14 amino acids. Here the CDR3 DNA reads TGCAGCGTTGGTGGACTAGCGGTCTACAATGAGCAGTTCTTC. Its protein is CSVGGLAVYNEQFF.

The rearrangement joins TRBV5-1 to TRBJ2-5, with 13 bases identical to TRBD2. CDR1 and CDR2 from the germline V gene are SGHRS and YFSETQ. There are 16 residues in the CDR3. Trimming removed 4 bases from V and 5 bases from J; junction bases left unmatched: 8. CDR3 sequence reads: CASSLRGLAGKETQYF. DNA for the CDR3: TGCGCCAGCAGCCTTCGGGGACTAGCGGGGAAGGAGACCCAGTACTTC.

The V and J genes are TRBV5-1 and TRBJ2-5; 15 bases fit TRBD2. CDR3 size: 19 residues. Germline loops: CDR1 SGHRS, CDR2 YFSETQ. V was pared by 4 bases and J by 9 bases, with 19 bases of the junction left unmatched. The CDR3 sequence: CASSPRVPGLAGGPRAQYF. In DNA form, the CDR3 reads TGCGCCAGCAGCCCCCGAGTCCCGGGACTAGCGGGGGGCCCCAGGGCCCAGTACTTC. The complete variable domain, with remaining parts taken from reference TRBV5-1 and TRBJ2-5, reads KAGVTQTPRYLIKTRGQQVTLSCSPISGHRSVSWYQQTPGQGLQFLFEYFSETQRNKGNFPGRFSGRQFSNSRSEMNVSTLELGDSALYLCASSPRVPGLAGGPRAQYFGPGTRLLVL.

Here the CDR3 DNA reads TGTGCCAGCAGTACCGGGACAGTCCCCTCTGGGGCCAACGTCCTGACTTTC. This codes for CASSTGTVPSGANVLTF. This rearrangement joins TRBV28 to TRBJ2-6; 7 bases agree with TRBD1. V shed 5 bases, J shed 0 bases, and the junction held 7 bases outside the gene matches. The germline gives CDR1 MDHEN, CDR2 SYDVKM. This CDR3 has 17 amino acids.

The chain links TRBV10-3 to TRBJ2-1; D is tentatively TRBD1 or TRBD2 (5 bases each). The length of the CDR3 is 15 residues. Looked up from germline, CDR1 is ENHRY and CDR2 is SYGVKD. Trimming took 4 bases from V and 7 from J, leaving 17 bases between them. The CDR3 protein is CAISGGPPLRNEQFF. In DNA form, the CDR3 reads TGTGCCATCAGTGGGGGACCGCCTTTGCGGAATGAGCAGTTCTTC.

A few counts support this clonotype. This sequence joins TRBV4-1 and TRBJ1-4; 7 bases map to TRBD1. V lost 4 bases and J lost 0; bases outside the gene matches: 5. The CDR3 loop spans 16 amino acids. Per germline, CDR1 MGHRA and CDR2 YSYEKL. The CDR3 DNA reads TGCGCCAGCAGCCGCCAAGGGGGCACAACTAATGAAAAACTGTTTTTT. Encoded protein: CASSRQGGTTNEKLFF.